This entry lists 21 T cell receptor beta chains sequenced from one sample in a study of T cell repertoires in cytomegalovirus infection. TCRdb reprocessed the reads via MiXCR and lists one record per CDR3 protein. The profile shows some 700,000 distinct CDR3 sequences, under 40% of them singletons. The material sequenced was PBMCs. The source is a human donor in good health (CMV status not recorded). Some clones in this sample may be carry-over from other donors' samples.

This sequence joins TRBV5-6 and TRBJ2-1; D assignment may be TRBD1 or TRBD2 (5 bases each). CDR1 is SGHDT, CDR2 YYEEEE, per germline. The V end lost 0 bases, the J end lost 2 bases, and 15 bases lay between the germline ends. The CDR3 is 17 amino acids. DNA of the CDR3: TGTGCCAGCAGCTTGGTTGGTGGGGGAAATCCCTACAATGAGCAGTTCTTC. It specifies CASSLVGGGNPYNEQFF.

The table lists this clonotype with a few counts. This chain connects TRBV6-6 to TRBJ2-1; unclear D gene. The ends were cut back, 2 bases at V and 0 bases at J, with 2 bases in the middle. The CDR3 extends over 13 amino acids. Germline V CDR1 and CDR2: MNHNY, SVGAGI (reference sequence). The CDR3 DNA reads as TGTGCCAGCAGTTACAACTCCTACAATGAGCAGTTCTTC. As protein: CASSYNSYNEQFF.

V is TRBV7-6 and J is TRBJ2-1, with 7 bases lining up with TRBD2. With V trimmed by 3 bases and J by 3 bases, 2 bases remained unmatched. Germline V gives CDR1 SGHVS, CDR2 FNYEAQ. CDR3 length: 14 amino acids. For the CDR3, the DNA is TGTGCCAGCAGCTTTGAGCGGGACTACAATGAGCAGTTCTTC. Its translation is CASSFERDYNEQFF.

This sequence joins TRBV5-1 and TRBJ2-1, with 10 bases lining up with TRBD2. The CDR3 runs 18 residues. From germline, CDR1 is SGHRS and CDR2 YFSETQ. After removal of 1 base from V and 7 bases from J, the junction contained 14 bases not matched to a gene. This CDR3 is CASSLTIAGGGLRNEQFF. CDR3 sequence (DNA): TGCGCCAGCAGCTTGACGATAGCGGGGGGAGGACTGCGGAATGAGCAGTTCTTC.

This clonotype turned up a few times. The chain joins TRBV7-2 to TRBJ2-2, with D possibly matching TRBD2 (6 bases). With 1 base removed from V and 2 bases from J, the gap between germline ends came to 14 bases. Germline CDR1 reads SGHTA; CDR2 reads FQGNSA. The CDR3 has 17 residues. The CDR3 DNA reads as TGTGCCAGCAGCTTAGTCTCCGGGAGAGCAAACACCGGGGAGCTGTTTTTT. Translating gives CASSLVSGRANTGELFF. Looking up the rest from reference TRBV7-2 and TRBJ2-2 gives the full variable domain: GAGVSQSPSNKVTEKGKDVELRCDPISGHTALYWYRQSLGQGLEFLIYFQGNSAPDKSGLPSDRFSAERTGGSVSTLTIQRTQQEDSAVYLCASSLVSGRANTGELFFGEGSRLTVL.

In regard to this clonotype: This likely comes from a read error, as the CDR3 has no conserved phenylalanine or tryptophan at its end. The chain has TRBV27 and TRBJ1-5; perhaps TRBD1 as D (6 bases). From germline, CDR1 is MNHEY and CDR2 SMNVEV (reference sequence). Trimming left V 5 bases short and J 3 bases short, with 14 bases between. The CDR3 loop spans 15 amino acids. CDR3: CASSRARGDNQPQHL. The CDR3 nucleotides read TGTGCCAGCAGTCGAGCGAGGGGGGACAATCAGCCCCAGCATTTG.

The rearrangement uses TRBV7-2 and TRBJ1-1, with 9 bases identical to TRBD1. J gave up 7 bases and V 7 bases, and 16 bases lay outside the gene matches. Germline CDR1 and CDR2: SGHTA and FQGNSA. The CDR3 totals 16 residues. CDR3 amino acids: CASTKGTGRLSGEAFF. CDR3 nucleotide sequence: TGTGCCAGCACCAAAGGGACAGGGAGGCTTAGCGGTGAAGCTTTCTTT.

The chain employs TRBV5-1 and TRBJ1-1, with 7 positions matching TRBD1. The ends lost 4 bases at V and 5 bases at J; junction bases unmatched: 11. Germline lookup yields CDR1 SGHRS and CDR2 YFSETQ. This CDR3 is built from 15 residues. The CDR3 protein is CASSPIGTENTEAFF. The CDR3 DNA follows: TGCGCCAGCAGCCCGATCGGGACAGAGAATACTGAAGCTTTCTTT.

In its sample, this clonotype was seen a few times. The rearrangement uses TRBV6-2 or TRBV6-3 and TRBJ2-2; possibly TRBD1 for D (6 bases). This CDR3 contains 16 residues. V shed 6 bases and J shed 4 bases, with 18 bases lying between them. In germline, CDR1 is MNHEY, CDR2 SVGEGT. In DNA, the CDR3 is TGTGCCAGCAGCCCTCCCAGGGGTCCGACCACCGGGGAGCTGTTTTTT. This translates into CASSPPRGPTTGELFF.

The chain links TRBV18 to TRBJ2-5; D gene ambiguous. V was shortened by 1 base and J by 1 base, with 13 bases between the two germline ends. Germline-derived CDR1 and CDR2 are KGHSH and LQKENI. The CDR3 covers 16 residues. This CDR3 is CASSPRRAAGQETQYF. The CDR3 region has the DNA TGTGCCAGCTCACCACGTAGGGCGGCCGGCCAAGAGACCCAGTACTTC.

This clonotype was found a few times. The chain combines TRBV11-2 with TRBJ2-7; D may be TRBD2 (7 bases). The CDR3 is 15 residues long. Trimming took 5 bases from V and 0 from J, leaving 14 bases between them. Per the germline V gene, CDR1 is SGHAT and CDR2 is FQNNGV. The CDR3 region has the DNA TGTGCCAGCAGCCGGGGGCGGGAGCTCTCCTACGAGCAGTACTTC. Its translation is CASSRGRELSYEQYF.

The chain combines TRBV3-1 with TRBJ1-2; D is unclear. The CDR3 runs to 11 residues. Trimming stripped 5 bases from V and 7 bases from J, with 8 bases between. The germline CDR1 and CDR2 sequences are LGHDT and YNNKEL (reference sequence). CDR3 sequence: CASSDARGYTF. CDR3 DNA: TGTGCCAGCAGCGACGCTCGTGGCTACACCTTC.

The V gene is TRBV28, the J gene TRBJ2-3; the D gene is possibly TRBD1 (5 bases). This CDR3 spans 14 amino acids. V was trimmed by 2 bases and J by 7 bases, leaving 13 bases between them. Looked up from germline, CDR1 is MDHEN and CDR2 is SYDVKM. CDR3: CASSLRGSLHTQYF. For the CDR3, the DNA is TGTGCCAGCAGTTTAAGGGGTAGCCTGCATACGCAGTATTTT.

This clonotype was counted at least ten times. The chain employs TRBV7-2 and TRBJ1-2; TRBD1 matches at 9 bases. CDR1 is SGHTA, CDR2 FQGNSA, per germline. Trimming removed 6 bases from V and 2 bases from J; junction bases left unmatched: 7. This CDR3 comprises 15 residues. CDR3 sequence: CASSKTGGENYGYTF. Here the CDR3 DNA reads TGTGCCAGCAGTAAGACAGGGGGAGAGAACTATGGCTACACCTTC.

This chain uses TRBV10-3 with TRBJ1-1; 7 nucleotides agree with TRBD1. Germline values: CDR1 ENHRY, CDR2 SYGVKD. The CDR3 covers 13 residues. The ends lost 10 bases at V and 5 bases at J; junction bases unmatched: 10. The CDR3 loop reads CATLSSGGTEAFF. In nucleotides, the CDR3 is TGTGCCACCTTAAGCTCAGGGGGTACTGAAGCTTTCTTT.

Comments on this clonotype: Being one base from a much bigger clone, this may be a read error. Since no conserved phenylalanine or tryptophan closes the CDR3, a read error is the likely cause. This chain connects TRBV6-1 to TRBJ2-2; D call uncertain. V lost 4 bases, J lost 5 bases, and 5 bases lay in between. The CDR3 is made up of 12 amino acids. Germline assignment: CDR1 MNHNS and CDR2 SASEGT. The CDR3 is CASSGVTGELFS. CDR3 DNA sequence: TGTGCCAGCAGTGGTGTGACCGGGGAGCTGTTTTCT.

In this sample, this clonotype turned up a few times. V is TRBV6-5 and J is TRBJ1-1, with 11 bases lining up with TRBD1. The CDR3 has 17 amino acids. Germline trimming cut 0 bases from V and 4 bases from J; bases unmatched to any gene: 7. The germline gives CDR1 MNHEY, CDR2 SVGAGI. CDR3 protein: CASSYSRTGGYRTEAFF. The CDR3 nucleotides read TGTGCCAGCAGTTACTCCCGGACAGGGGGCTATCGCACTGAAGCTTTCTTT.

In its sample, this clonotype was seen many times. This may come from a read error, since a much larger clone is one base off. V gene TRBV28 combines with J gene TRBJ2-7; D is undetermined. Per germline, CDR1 MDHEN and CDR2 SYDVKM. The CDR3 consists of 11 residues. Trimming took off 6 bases at V and 1 base at J, with 4 bases between the two ends. The CDR3 DNA sequence: TGTGCCAGCAGCATATCCTACGAGCAGTACTTC. It specifies CASSISYEQYF. Full variable domain (missing parts from reference TRBV28 and TRBJ2-7): DVKVTQSSRYLVKRTGEKVFLECVQDMDHENMFWYRQDPGLGLRLIYFSYDVKMKEKGDIPEGYSVSREKKERFSLILESASTNQTSMYLCASSISYEQYFGPGTRLTVT.

This clonotype showed up many times. A much larger clone sits a single nucleotide away, making a read error possible. This chain links TRBV28 with TRBJ2-3; D unclear. CDR1 and CDR2 from the germline V gene are MDHEN and SYDVKM. The CDR3 has 11 residues. Trimming removed 6 bases from V and 4 bases from J, with 5 bases in between. CDR3: CASSSSDTQYF. The CDR3 nucleotides are TGTGCCAGCAGCTCCTCAGATACGCAGTATTTT.

On this clonotype itself: At one boundary the junction diverges from the germline segment, which might be a read error. J is TRBJ2-1 and V is TRBV7-3; D call uncertain. CDR1 and CDR2 from the germline V gene are SGHTA and FQGTGA. The CDR3 covers 13 residues. The CDR3 DNA reads TGTTCCAGCAGCCCTGCTTCCTACAATGAGCATTTCTTC. It translates to CSSSPASYNEHFF.

This clonotype was found a few times. The V gene is TRBV7-2, the J gene TRBJ2-3; D may match TRBD1 or TRBD2 (5 bases each). Germline V gene lookup returns CDR1 SGHTA and CDR2 FQGNSA. There are 15 residues in the CDR3. The V and J ends lost 5 bases and 6 bases respectively, with 18 bases between them. CDR3 nucleotide sequence: TGTGCCAGCAGCCCAGACGGGGCCCCGATGGATACGCAGTATTTT. Its protein is CASSPDGAPMDTQYF.